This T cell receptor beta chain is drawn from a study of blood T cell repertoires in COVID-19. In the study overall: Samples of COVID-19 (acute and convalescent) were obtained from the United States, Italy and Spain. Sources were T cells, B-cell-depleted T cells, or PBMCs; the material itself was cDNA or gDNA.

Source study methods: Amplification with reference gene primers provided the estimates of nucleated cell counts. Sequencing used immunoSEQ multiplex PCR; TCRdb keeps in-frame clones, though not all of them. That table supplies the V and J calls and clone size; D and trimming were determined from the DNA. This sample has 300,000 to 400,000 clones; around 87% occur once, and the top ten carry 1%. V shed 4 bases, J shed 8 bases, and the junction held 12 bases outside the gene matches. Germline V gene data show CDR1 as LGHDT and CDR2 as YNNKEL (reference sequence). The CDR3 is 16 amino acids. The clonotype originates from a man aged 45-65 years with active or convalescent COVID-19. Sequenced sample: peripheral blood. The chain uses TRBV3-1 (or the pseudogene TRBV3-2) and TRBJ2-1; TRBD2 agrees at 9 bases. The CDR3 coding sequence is TGTGCCAGCAGCCTACAAGCGGGGGGTCTTGTGTATGAGCAGTTCTTC. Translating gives CASSLQAGGLVYEQFF.